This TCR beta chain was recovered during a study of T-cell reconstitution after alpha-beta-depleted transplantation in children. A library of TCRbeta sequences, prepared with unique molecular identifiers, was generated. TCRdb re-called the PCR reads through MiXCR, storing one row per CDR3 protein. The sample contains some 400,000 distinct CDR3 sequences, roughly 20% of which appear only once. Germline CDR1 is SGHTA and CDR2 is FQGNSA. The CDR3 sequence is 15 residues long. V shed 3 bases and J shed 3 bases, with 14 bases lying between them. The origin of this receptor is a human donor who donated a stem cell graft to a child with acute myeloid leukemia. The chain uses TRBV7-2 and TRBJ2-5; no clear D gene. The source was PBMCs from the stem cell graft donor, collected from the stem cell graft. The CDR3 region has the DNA TGTGCCAGCAGCTTTCGTCTAGGGAACGAAGAGACCCAGTACTTC. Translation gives CASSFRLGNEETQYF. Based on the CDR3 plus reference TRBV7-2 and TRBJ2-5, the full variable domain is GAGVSQSPSNKVTEKGKDVELRCDPISGHTALYWYRQSLGQGLEFLIYFQGNSAPDKSGLPSDRFSAERTGGSVSTLTIQRTQQEDSAVYLCASSFRLGNEETQYFGPGTRLLVL.